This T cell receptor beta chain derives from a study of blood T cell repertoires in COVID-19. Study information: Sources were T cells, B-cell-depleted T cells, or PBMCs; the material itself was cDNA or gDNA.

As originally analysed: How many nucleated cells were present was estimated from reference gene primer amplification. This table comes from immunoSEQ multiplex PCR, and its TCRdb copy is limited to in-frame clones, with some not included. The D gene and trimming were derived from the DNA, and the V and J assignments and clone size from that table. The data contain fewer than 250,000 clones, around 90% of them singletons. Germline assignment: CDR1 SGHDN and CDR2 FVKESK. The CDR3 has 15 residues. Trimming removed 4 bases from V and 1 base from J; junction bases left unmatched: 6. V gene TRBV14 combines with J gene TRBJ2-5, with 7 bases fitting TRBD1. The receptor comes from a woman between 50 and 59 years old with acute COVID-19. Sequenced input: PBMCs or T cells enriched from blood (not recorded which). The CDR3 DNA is TGTGCCAGCAGCCTGGACAGGCCTCCCCAAGAGACCCAGTACTTC. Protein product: CASSLDRPPQETQYF.